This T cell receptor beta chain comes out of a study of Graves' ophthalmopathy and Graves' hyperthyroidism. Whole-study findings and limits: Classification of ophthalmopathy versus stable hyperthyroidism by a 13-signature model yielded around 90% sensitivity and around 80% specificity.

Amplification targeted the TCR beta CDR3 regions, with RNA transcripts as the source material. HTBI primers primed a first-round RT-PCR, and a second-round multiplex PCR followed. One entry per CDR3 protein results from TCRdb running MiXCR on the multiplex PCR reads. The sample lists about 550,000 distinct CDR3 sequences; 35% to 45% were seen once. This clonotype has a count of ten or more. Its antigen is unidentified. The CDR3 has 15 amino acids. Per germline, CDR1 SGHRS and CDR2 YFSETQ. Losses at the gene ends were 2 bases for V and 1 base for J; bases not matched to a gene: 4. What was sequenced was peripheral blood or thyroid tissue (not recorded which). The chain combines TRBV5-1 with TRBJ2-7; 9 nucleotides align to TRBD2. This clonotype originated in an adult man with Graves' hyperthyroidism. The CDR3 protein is CASSFTSGRSYEQYF. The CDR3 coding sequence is TGCGCCAGCAGCTTTACTAGCGGGCGATCCTACGAGCAGTACTTC.